The 14 T cell receptor beta chains listed next were all sequenced from one sample in a study of cytomegalovirus exposure and HLA in healthy donors. The study ran its PCR with 60 Vbeta and 13 Jbeta primers. The table came from immunoSEQ multiplex PCR; TCRdb's copy has only in-frame clones and leaves some out. The table shows under 130,000 clones, with 70% occurring only once. Sequenced sample: PBMCs. The receptors originated from a middle-aged man in good health and CMV-seropositive.

The chain uses TRBV5-1 and TRBJ2-7; 11 bases line up with TRBD1. V trimming: 2 bases; J trimming: 6 bases; junction bases outside the gene matches: 7. Germline V gene lookup returns CDR1 SGHRS and CDR2 YFSETQ. The CDR3 is made up of 15 amino acids. CDR3 DNA sequence: TGCGCCAGCAGCTTAGGTTCCGGGACAGGGGGCGAGCAGTACGTC. Translated: CASSLGSGTGGEQYV.

V usage is TRBV7-8 and J usage is TRBJ1-3; D is unresolved. The CDR3 has 14 amino acids. V was clipped by 5 bases and J by 2 bases, with 10 bases between them. The germline CDR1 and CDR2 sequences are SGHVS and FQNEAQ. CDR3 region: CASSPKSTGNTIYF. CDR3 DNA: TGTGCCAGCAGCCCTAAGTCCACTGGAAACACCATATATTTT.

The rearrangement uses TRBV4-2 and TRBJ1-1; D is uncertain. Trimming removed 1 base from V and 2 bases from J, with 5 bases in between. Germline loops: CDR1 LGHNA, CDR2 YNFKEQ. The CDR3 length is 13 residues. The CDR3 spells CASSQGVNTEAFF. The CDR3 DNA reads TGTGCCAGCAGCCAAGGTGTAAACACTGAAGCTTTCTTT.

The rearrangement uses TRBV13 and TRBJ2-7; D is uncertain. Germline V gene lookup returns CDR1 PRHDT and CDR2 FYEKMQ (reference sequence). V was trimmed by 3 bases and J by 3 bases, leaving 12 bases between them. The CDR3 runs 14 residues. CDR3 protein: CASSLREANYEQYV. For the CDR3, the DNA is TGTGCCAGCAGCTTGCGTGAAGCGAACTACGAGCAGTACGTC.

The chain links TRBV5-1 to TRBJ2-3; 7 positions agree with TRBD2. Germline V gene data show CDR1 as SGHRS and CDR2 as YFSETQ. J was trimmed by 4 bases and V by 1 base; bases with no gene match: 6. CDR3 size: 15 residues. The CDR3 DNA follows: TGCGCCAGCAGCTTGTACGCGGGAGAGGCAGATACGCAGTATTTT. It encodes CASSLYAGEADTQYF. Drawing the rest from reference TRBV5-1 and TRBJ2-3, the complete variable domain is KAGVTQTPRYLIKTRGQQVTLSCSPISGHRSVSWYQQTPGQGLQFLFEYFSETQRNKGNFPGRFSGRQFSNSRSEMNVSTLELGDSALYLCASSLYAGEADTQYFGPGTRLTVL.

The chain recombines TRBV23-1 with TRBJ2-7; 8 bases match TRBD1. TRBV23-1 is identified as an open reading frame with a role that is uncertain. Trimming at V came to 4 bases and at J to 4 bases, leaving 9 bases not matched to a gene. The CDR3 loop spans 15 amino acids. The chain's CDR3 is CASSLSLDRVYEQYV. For the CDR3, the DNA is TGCGCCAGCAGTCTCTCCCTGGACAGGGTATACGAGCAGTACGTC.

This chain uses TRBV19 with TRBJ2-3, with D possibly TRBD1 on 5 matching bases. The length of the CDR3 is 14 residues. From germline, CDR1 is LNHDA and CDR2 SQIVND (reference sequence). Trimming stripped 5 bases from V and 5 bases from J, with 14 bases between. CDR3: CASSPQPGIDTQYF. The CDR3 DNA is TGTGCCAGTAGTCCCCAGCCAGGGATAGATACGCAGTATTTT.

Worth noting for this clone: Relative to the germline gene, one junction end is altered; a read error may explain this. The chain couples TRBV13 to TRBJ2-7; 10 positions agree with TRBD2. The CDR3 loop spans 15 amino acids. Germline V gene sequence: CDR1 PRHDT, CDR2 FYEKMQ (reference sequence). CDR3 loop: CASSVGGTSVYEQYF. In DNA form, the CDR3 reads TGTGCCAGCAGCGTAGGGGGGACTAGCGTTTACGAGCAGTACTTC.

The chain couples TRBV13 to TRBJ2-3, with TRBD2 matching 10 bases. The germline gives CDR1 PRHDT, CDR2 FYEKMQ (reference sequence). The CDR3 contains 16 residues. V was pared by 5 bases and J by 6 bases, with 11 bases of the junction left unmatched. Written as DNA, the CDR3 is TGTGCCAGCAGCGAGAGGCCTAGCGGGAGTCGGGATACGCAGTATTTT. Its translation: CASSERPSGSRDTQYF.

The chain carries TRBV28 and TRBJ1-1, with no clear D. This CDR3 spans 13 amino acids. Trimming removed 4 bases from V and 4 bases from J, with 10 bases in between. CDR1 and CDR2 (germline): MDHEN, SYDVKM. In nucleotides, the CDR3 is TGTGCCAGCAGTTCCCCCCGGGGCACTGAAGCTTTCTTT. It specifies CASSSPRGTEAFF.

V is TRBV27 and J is TRBJ2-1, with D possibly matching TRBD2 (5 bases). CDR3 length: 12 amino acids. V lost 6 bases to trimming and J lost 6 bases, with 9 bases between them. CDR1 MNHEY and CDR2 SMNVEV come from the germline V gene (reference sequence). CDR3 DNA sequence: TGTGCCAGCAGATCGGGAACCAATGAGCAGTTCTTC. Residues: CASRSGTNEQFF.

The chain carries TRBV7-3 and TRBJ2-2, with D perhaps TRBD2 (6 bases). The length of the CDR3 is 15 residues. Germline V gene sequence: CDR1 SGHTA, CDR2 FQGTGA. Trimming removed 6 bases at V and 6 bases at J, with 17 bases between. The CDR3: CASSSPGTHPGELFF. The CDR3 region has the DNA TGTGCCAGCAGTTCACCCGGGACTCACCCCGGGGAGCTGTTTTTT.

The CDR3 DNA sequence: TGTGCCAGCAGTGAAGCGCTATTGGACAGCCAAAATGAAAAACTGTTTTTT. This gives the protein CASSEALLDSQNEKLFF. The chain has TRBV6-1 and TRBJ1-4; tentatively, D is TRBD1 (6 bases). Germline loops: CDR1 MNHNS, CDR2 SASEGT. With 0 bases removed from V and 5 bases from J, the gap between germline ends came to 16 bases. This CDR3 is 17 amino acids long.

On this clone itself: The junction and the germline gene differ at one end; a read error may be behind it. The chain is built from TRBV6-5 and TRBJ1-2, with D maybe TRBD1 (6 bases). This CDR3 comprises 13 residues. Germline V gene lookup returns CDR1 MNHEY and CDR2 SVGAGI. The CDR3: CASSKDRIYGYPF. CDR3 DNA: TGTGCCAGCAGCAAAGACAGGATCTATGGCTACCCCTTC.